This T cell receptor (beta chain) was captured in a study of human T cells and chemical hapten exposure. TCRdb analysed the RACE reads with MiXCR anew, one entry per CDR3 protein. The data show 150,000 to 200,000 distinct CDR3 sequences, about 30% seen once. This clonotype was observed a handful of times. As for time point: patch test 3, about 24 weeks after DPC sensitization. The treatment denotes: therapeutic diphenylcyclopropenone sensitization with weekly scalp DPC. The TCR comes from a young woman with alopecia areata. Some clones in this sample may be carry-over from other donors' samples. This specimen consisted of whole blood, obtained in connection with sensitization to the hapten diphenylcyclopropenone (DPC).

The CDR3 region has the DNA TGTGCCAGCAGTTTAACGAGGGTCGGCTACACCTTC. Encoded protein: CASSLTRVGYTF. This chain connects TRBV12-3 or TRBV12-4 to TRBJ1-2; D unclear. Between the trimmed V and J ends, which lost 2 bases and 8 bases, there was a span of 9 bases. This CDR3 comprises 12 residues.